Included here is one T cell receptor (beta chain) sequence, with context. The antigen is unknown. The Oncomine TCR Beta short-read assay was applied to DNA of cultured CD4+ T cells. TCRdb re-derived calls from the PCR reads in MiXCR, one entry per CDR3 protein. The table shows about 24,000 distinct CDR3 sequences, with 42% occurring only once. Germline lookup yields CDR1 DFQATT and CDR2 SNEGSKA (reference sequence). The CDR3 runs to 16 residues. Trimming cost V 6 bases and J 6 bases; bases outside gene matches: 12. The data stem from a study of vaccination and CD4 T cells after COVID-19. Study overall: A few convalescent patients were sampled post-vaccination (at day 14 and at days 161 to 241).

Study-level results: In median terms, SARS-CoV-2-reactive clonotypes went from approximately 23 to 38, a nonsignificant rise.

Described time point: late sampling 161 to 241 days after vaccination in a few convalescent patients. As for treatment: roughly 10-day PBMC culture with coronavirus spike peptide pools or control peptides (ViraFEST assay). V usage is TRBV20-1 and J usage is TRBJ2-1; 12 nucleotides agree with TRBD2. The source is a human donor who had recovered from COVID-19. This specimen consisted of CD4+ T cells from blood, cultured in vitro, obtained about 7 months after SARS-CoV-2 vaccination. CDR3 loop: CSAGSTSGGRGNEQFF. In nucleotides, the CDR3 is TGCAGTGCCGGGTCGACTAGCGGGGGACGGGGCAATGAGCAGTTCTTC.